This passage covers 18 T cell receptor beta chains from one sample sequenced in a study of T-cell memory formation after mild COVID-19. TCRdb ran MiXCR on the 5' RACE reads and lists one entry per CDR3 protein. The sample consists of approximately 350,000 distinct CDR3 sequences, roughly 13% of them appearing once. What was sequenced was PBMCs or a T cell subset sorted from them (not recorded which). Source of these receptors: a man younger than 35 who had mild COVID-19 (a few samples of this study predate the infection). Cell type and time point are not known.

This sequence joins TRBV20-1 and TRBJ2-3; TRBD1 aligns across 8 bases. With 7 bases clipped from V and 2 bases from J, the junction kept 11 bases outside the gene matches. The V gene's germline CDR1 is DFQATT and CDR2 SNEGSKA (reference sequence). This CDR3 contains 15 residues. Here the CDR3 reads CSVTFGTGNTDTQYF. CDR3 bases: TGCAGTGTTACCTTCGGGACAGGAAACACAGATACGCAGTATTTT.

This clonotype was seen only a few times. This rearrangement joins TRBV7-2 to TRBJ2-1; 7 nucleotides agree with TRBD2. Germline V CDR1 and CDR2: SGHTA, FQGNSA. This CDR3 has 14 amino acids. The trim removed 5 bases at V and 3 bases at J, leaving 4 bases unmatched. CDR3 in DNA: TGTGCCAGCAGCCCGCCGGGGGGCTACAATGAGCAGTTCTTC. This translates into CASSPPGGYNEQFF.

The CDR3 loop reads CASSYPLLTTNTGELFF. CDR3 in DNA: TGTGCCAGCAGTTATCCCCTCCTAACAACGAACACCGGGGAGCTGTTTTTT. The chain is built from TRBV6-2 or TRBV6-3 and TRBJ2-2; no definite D call. This CDR3 comprises 17 residues. The germline V gene has CDR1 MNHEY and CDR2 SVGEGT. V was pared by 3 bases and J by 0 bases, with 14 bases between.

The chain recombines TRBV6-5 with TRBJ2-4; D may be TRBD2 (6 bases). This CDR3 region has 16 residues. V was cut by 0 bases and J by 0 bases, with 9 bases left in between. Germline values: CDR1 MNHEY, CDR2 SVGAGI. The CDR3 spells CASSYSGGSAKNIQYF. The CDR3 nucleotides read TGTGCCAGCAGTTACTCGGGGGGTTCAGCCAAAAACATTCAGTACTTC.

J is TRBJ2-7 and V is TRBV27; 9 positions match TRBD2. The germline CDR1 and CDR2 sequences are MNHEY and SMNVEV (reference sequence). Losses at the gene ends were 8 bases for V and 2 bases for J; bases not matched to a gene: 16. There are 17 residues in the CDR3. This CDR3 reads CASGIPTTSGRTYEQYF. Written as DNA, the CDR3 is TGTGCCAGCGGAATCCCAACTACTAGCGGGCGGACCTACGAGCAGTACTTC.

This chain links TRBV3-1 with TRBJ1-2; TRBD1 matches 9 bases. CDR1 is LGHDT, CDR2 YNNKEL, per germline (reference sequence). The CDR3 runs to 18 residues. V shed 3 bases and J 4 bases; nucleotides not matched to a gene: 15. CDR3 nucleotide sequence: TGTGCCAGCAGCCACAACAGGGGGCAGTCTAGGTGGGGCTATGGCTACACCTTC. It specifies CASSHNRGQSRWGYGYTF.

The chain links TRBV7-2 to TRBJ1-2; maybe TRBD1 (6 bases). CDR1 is SGHTA and CDR2 is FQGNSA in the germline V gene. Trimming pared 6 bases from V and 4 bases from J, leaving 12 bases between. This CDR3 spans 13 amino acids. The CDR3 here is CASRDTGSYGYTF. The CDR3, as DNA: TGTGCCAGCAGGGATACAGGGAGCTATGGCTACACCTTC.

This clonotype was recorded a few times. The chain uses TRBV10-3 and TRBJ1-4; 8 bases are a match to TRBD1. CDR3 length: 14 amino acids. Trimming at V came to 6 bases and at J to 5 bases, leaving 5 bases not matched to a gene. Germline assignment: CDR1 ENHRY and CDR2 SYGVKD. CDR3 DNA: TGTGCCATCAGCCAGGGGGCTGAGAATGAAAAACTGTTTTTT. Its translation is CAISQGAENEKLFF.

V gene TRBV6-5 combines with J gene TRBJ2-3, with 12 bases identical to TRBD1. The CDR3 is 17 amino acids. V trimming: 2 bases; J trimming: 3 bases; junction bases outside the gene matches: 6. Per germline, CDR1 MNHEY and CDR2 SVGAGI. CDR3 bases: TGTGCCAGCAGTTACCGGCCGGGACAGGGGGCAACAGATACGCAGTATTTT. Protein: CASSYRPGQGATDTQYF.

This clonotype was observed at least ten times. The V call is TRBV5-5, the J call TRBJ2-5, with 7 bases that match TRBD2. This CDR3 region has 14 residues. After removal of 4 bases from V and 4 bases from J, the junction contained 7 bases not matched to a gene. Germline assignment: CDR1 SGHKS and CDR2 YYEKEE (reference sequence). CDR3 nucleotide sequence: TGTGCCAGCAGCCCTCCCGGCGGGGGAGAGACCCAGTACTTC. Translated: CASSPPGGGETQYF. Drawing the rest from reference TRBV5-5 and TRBJ2-5, the complete variable domain is DAGVTQSPTHLIKTRGQQVTLRCSPISGHKSVSWYQQVLGQGPQFIFQYYEKEERGRGNFPDRFSARQFPNYSSELNVNALLLGDSALYLCASSPPGGGETQYFGPGTRLLVL.

The chain uses TRBV24-1 and TRBJ2-3; 9 bases map to TRBD2. Germline assignment: CDR1 KGHDR and CDR2 SFDVKD. The CDR3 is 15 residues long. The V segment lost 9 bases and the J segment 5 bases; nucleotides outside the gene matches: 11. The CDR3 nucleotides are TGTGCCACCGCGGCCGGCGGGGGGGCCCAAGATACGCAGTATTTT. Amino acid sequence: CATAAGGGAQDTQYF.

This clonotype has just a few counts. The chain is built from TRBV28 and TRBJ2-5; TRBD2 agrees at 13 bases. CDR1 and CDR2 (germline): MDHEN, SYDVKM. The CDR3 runs to 17 residues. Unmatched junction bases numbered 11, after V lost 5 bases and J lost 5 bases. The CDR3 DNA sequence: TGTGCCAGCAGTACCCAAGGACTAGCGGGGGTAGGGGAGACCCAGTACTTC. The encoded protein is CASSTQGLAGVGETQYF.

The genes are TRBV27 and TRBJ2-3; a weak D match, TRBD1 (6 bases). The ends were cut back, 6 bases at V and 1 base at J, with 14 bases in the middle. Germline lookup yields CDR1 MNHEY and CDR2 SMNVEV (reference sequence). This CDR3 spans 15 amino acids. The CDR3 nucleotides are TGTGCCAGCAGGGGGGCCAGGGGACGCACAGATACGCAGTATTTT. It specifies CASRGARGRTDTQYF.

This clonotype has only a few counts. V gene TRBV20-1 combines with J gene TRBJ2-1; tentative D call: TRBD2 (7 bases). CDR1 DFQATT and CDR2 SNEGSKA come from the germline V gene (reference sequence). The CDR3 length is 17 residues. Trimming stripped 2 bases from V and 0 bases from J, with 17 bases between. The CDR3 here is CSARIARGQSSYNEQFF. The CDR3 DNA reads TGCAGTGCTAGAATTGCGCGGGGGCAAAGCTCCTACAATGAGCAGTTCTTC.

The gene calls are TRBV20-1 and TRBJ2-7, with D maybe TRBD1 (6 bases). Germline V gene data show CDR1 as DFQATT and CDR2 as SNEGSKA (reference sequence). CDR3 size: 10 residues. V was cut by 5 bases and J by 7 bases, with 9 bases left in between. CDR3 in DNA: TGCAGTGCTTCCGGACAGGAGCAGTACGTC. Protein: CSASGQEQYV.

The chain recombines TRBV12-3 or TRBV12-4 with TRBJ2-1; 10 nucleotides align to TRBD2. The J segment lost 8 bases and the V segment lost 7 bases, leaving 11 bases of the junction unmatched. The CDR3 extends over 15 amino acids. DNA of the CDR3: TGTGCCAGCACTACCTCTAGCGGGAGTATCTATGAGCAGTTCTTC. It specifies CASTTSSGSIYEQFF.

V is TRBV6-1 and J is TRBJ1-5; possibly TRBD1 for D (5 bases). CDR3 size: 14 residues. The V and J ends lost 9 bases and 1 base respectively, with 13 bases between them. Germline CDR1 is MNHNS and CDR2 is SASEGT. The CDR3 spells CASTQGSSNQPQHF. In DNA, the CDR3 is TGTGCCAGTACTCAGGGCAGCAGCAATCAGCCCCAGCATTTT.

In its sample, this clonotype was seen a few times. The rearrangement uses TRBV11-2 and TRBJ2-7, with a possible D match to TRBD2 (6 bases). Germline loops: CDR1 SGHAT, CDR2 FQNNGV. The length of the CDR3 is 18 residues. Trimming left V 3 bases short and J 1 base short, with 22 bases between. The CDR3 protein is CASSFSDGGGLWSYEQYV. CDR3 bases: TGTGCCAGCAGCTTTTCGGACGGCGGAGGGTTGTGGTCCTACGAGCAGTACGTC.